The 32 T cell receptor beta chains reported below all come from one sample, sequenced in a study of blood T cell repertoires in COVID-19. Some clones are missing from TCRdb's copy, which holds only in-frame ones; the method was immunoSEQ multiplex PCR. This sample carries 150,000 to 200,000 clones, 65% to 85% of them seen once, and the ten largest clones take roughly a tenth. Sequenced: peripheral blood. Receptors were obtained from a man in his 70s with active or convalescent COVID-19.

This chain joins TRBV11-3 and TRBJ2-3; 7 bases line up with TRBD2. CDR1 is SGHNT, CDR2 YENEEA, per germline. J was trimmed by 4 bases and V by 4 bases; bases with no gene match: 5. The CDR3 length is 14 residues. The CDR3 here is CASSSLTSPDTQYF. The CDR3, as DNA: TGTGCCAGCAGCTCATTGACTAGCCCAGATACGCAGTATTTT.

The chain couples TRBV2 to TRBJ1-1; D unclear. CDR3 length: 13 residues. Trimming removed 6 bases at V and 5 bases at J, with 13 bases between. The germline V gene encodes CDR1 SNHLY and CDR2 FYNNEI. As DNA, the CDR3 is TGTGCCAGCAGACAGAACCCTGGAACTGAAGCTTTCTTT. The encoded protein is CASRQNPGTEAFF.

V is TRBV7-3 and J is TRBJ2-1; 11 bases map to TRBD1. The germline V gene encodes CDR1 SGHTA and CDR2 FQGTGA. This CDR3 contains 16 residues. Losses at the gene ends were 2 bases for V and 3 bases for J; bases not matched to a gene: 3. The CDR3 DNA reads TGTGCCAGCAGCTTAGTTGGGACAGGGGGCTACAATGAGCAGTTCTTC. Its protein product is CASSLVGTGGYNEQFF.

This chain connects TRBV6-5 to TRBJ2-7; D gene uncertain. The CDR3 runs to 15 residues. CDR1 MNHEY and CDR2 SVGAGI come from the germline V gene. V lost 3 bases and J 0 bases, leaving 12 bases between the germline ends. The CDR3 coding sequence is TGTGCCAGCAGTTATAAGGTGTCAGGCTCCTACGAGCAGTACTTC. Its protein is CASSYKVSGSYEQYF.

This rearrangement joins TRBV5-1 to TRBJ1-3; 9 positions match TRBD1. The length of the CDR3 is 17 residues. The V segment lost 2 bases and the J segment 0 bases; nucleotides outside the gene matches: 6. Per germline, CDR1 SGHRS and CDR2 YFSETQ. The chain's CDR3 is CASSFSGTGISGNTIYF. As DNA, the CDR3 is TGCGCCAGCAGCTTTTCCGGGACAGGGATCTCTGGAAACACCATATATTTT.

V usage is TRBV6-2 or TRBV6-3 and J usage is TRBJ2-2; weak D call: TRBD1 (6 bases). V lost 0 bases and J 5 bases, leaving 13 bases between the germline ends. Germline CDR1 is MNHEY and CDR2 is SVGEGT. The CDR3 sequence is 16 residues long. CDR3 sequence (DNA): TGTGCCAGCAGTTACTCGCTGGGGGCAGGGACCGGGGAGCTGTTTTTT. It is translated as CASSYSLGAGTGELFF.

This chain uses TRBV3-1 (or the pseudogene TRBV3-2) with TRBJ2-7, with 8 nucleotides matching TRBD2. The ends lost 4 bases at V and 3 bases at J; junction bases unmatched: 5. Per germline, CDR1 LGHDT and CDR2 YNNKEL (reference sequence). The CDR3 sequence is 14 residues long. The CDR3, as DNA: TGTGCCAGCAGCCCCCGACTAGCGAGCTACGAGCAGTACTTC. Protein sequence: CASSPRLASYEQYF.

The DNA of the CDR3 is TGCGCCAGCAGCCAGCTACTCAGGGACACTGAAGCTTTCTTT. Residues: CASSQLLRDTEAFF. The genes are TRBV4-3 and TRBJ1-1; D perhaps matches TRBD1 (5 bases). V was clipped by 3 bases and J by 3 bases, with 11 bases between them. Germline values: CDR1 LGHNA, CDR2 YSLEER. The CDR3 extends over 14 amino acids.

The chain joins TRBV18 to TRBJ1-1; tentatively, D is TRBD1 (6 bases). The CDR3 covers 15 residues. Trimming removed 3 bases from V and 1 base from J, with 12 bases in between. CDR1 and CDR2 from the germline V gene are KGHSH and LQKENI. CDR3 loop: CASSPLAGENTEAFF. As DNA, the CDR3 is TGTGCCAGCTCACCCTTGGCAGGGGAGAACACTGAAGCTTTCTTT. Together with reference TRBV18 and TRBJ1-1, the CDR3 gives the full variable domain: NAGVMQNPRHLVRRRGQEARLRCSPMKGHSHVYWYRQLPEEGLKFMVYLQKENIIDESGMPKERFSAEFPKEGPSILRIQQVVRGDSAAYFCASSPLAGENTEAFFGQGTRLTVV.

The chain has TRBV27 and TRBJ2-7, with TRBD1 matching over 10 bases. Trimming at V came to 6 bases and at J to 1 base, leaving 9 bases not matched to a gene. This CDR3 region has 16 residues. Germline CDR1 is MNHEY and CDR2 is SMNVEV (reference sequence). CDR3 amino acids: CASSRAGTGASYEQYF. The CDR3 nucleotides are TGTGCCAGCAGCCGGGCGGGGACAGGGGCGTCCTACGAGCAGTACTTC.

By sample fraction, this clone is medium-sized (0.01 to 0.1%). The J gene is TRBJ2-1, the V gene TRBV7-3, with 11 nucleotides matching TRBD2. This CDR3 has 17 amino acids. V gave up 4 bases and J gave up 7 bases; unmatched junction bases: 12. The germline CDR1 and CDR2 sequences are SGHTA and FQGTGA. Here the CDR3 DNA reads TGTGCCAGCAGCTCGGGACTAGCGGACCCATTGAGGAATGAGCAGTTCTTC. Translated, it gives CASSSGLADPLRNEQFF.

In this sample, this clone turned up a few times. The genes are TRBV6-5 and TRBJ2-7; maybe TRBD1 (5 bases). Trimming took off 6 bases at V and 2 bases at J, with 14 bases between the two ends. CDR1 and CDR2 (germline): MNHEY, SVGAGI. CDR3 size: 14 residues. The CDR3 here is CASRRTPTPYEQYF. CDR3 nucleotide sequence: TGTGCCAGCAGACGGACACCTACACCCTACGAGCAGTACTTC.

This chain joins TRBV14 and TRBJ2-1; TRBD2 matches 10 bases. V was clipped by 7 bases and J by 5 bases; unmatched bases: 17. The CDR3 loop spans 18 amino acids. Germline values: CDR1 SGHDN, CDR2 FVKESK. The CDR3 loop is CASTGGLAGALSNNEQFF. CDR3 in DNA: TGTGCCAGCACCGGGGGTCTAGCGGGGGCCCTGTCTAACAATGAGCAGTTCTTC.

This chain joins TRBV9 and TRBJ1-1; TRBD1 matches at 7 bases. The CDR3 is made up of 16 amino acids. Per germline, CDR1 SGDLS and CDR2 YYNGEE. The junction had 7 bases not matched to a gene; V was cut back by 0 bases and J by 2 bases. CDR3 in amino acids: CASSVGGDRPNTEAFF. The CDR3 DNA sequence: TGTGCCAGCAGCGTAGGGGGGGACAGACCTAACACTGAAGCTTTCTTT.

V is TRBV11-2 and J is TRBJ1-6, with D unresolved. Germline values: CDR1 SGHAT, CDR2 FQNNGV. The ends were cut back, 0 bases at V and 9 bases at J, with 12 bases in the middle. CDR3 length: 15 amino acids. The CDR3 reads CASSLEVVGSSPLHF. Here the CDR3 DNA reads TGTGCCAGCAGCTTAGAAGTGGTCGGTAGTTCACCCCTCCACTTT.

This chain links TRBV30 with TRBJ1-5; TRBD1 might be the D (6 bases). This CDR3 spans 14 amino acids. Trimming cost V 1 base and J 0 bases, with 7 bases left between them. Germline V gives CDR1 GTSNPN, CDR2 SVGIG (reference sequence). The CDR3 DNA follows: TGTGCCTGGAGTGGGACAGTTAGCAATCAGCCCCAGCATTTT. Translation: CAWSGTVSNQPQHF.

This chain links TRBV6-2 or TRBV6-3 with TRBJ1-3, with a possible D match to TRBD1 (6 bases). Germline values: CDR1 MNHEY, CDR2 SVGEGT. Trimming stripped 6 bases from V and 0 bases from J, with 12 bases between. The CDR3 runs 15 residues. In DNA, the CDR3 is TGTGCCAGCAGCAACGACAGGTTCTCTGGAAACACCATATATTTT. Amino acid sequence: CASSNDRFSGNTIYF.

The chain combines TRBV27 with TRBJ1-4, with D hard to call. The V end lost 2 bases, the J end lost 6 bases, and 13 bases lay between the germline ends. Germline V gene sequence: CDR1 MNHEY, CDR2 SMNVEV (reference sequence). The CDR3 loop spans 15 amino acids. This CDR3 reads CASSLRLRRDEKLFF. CDR3 DNA: TGTGCCAGCAGTTTACGCCTGAGGAGGGATGAAAAACTGTTTTTT.

The chain joins TRBV19 to TRBJ2-1; 15 nucleotides agree with TRBD2. CDR3 length: 17 residues. V shed 6 bases, J shed 7 bases, and the junction held 10 bases outside the gene matches. The germline CDR1 and CDR2 sequences are LNHDA and SQIVND (reference sequence). The CDR3 sequence: CASSRGLAGGPGNEQFF. The CDR3 DNA is TGTGCCAGTAGCCGTGGACTAGCGGGGGGGCCGGGTAATGAGCAGTTCTTC. The variable domain in full, completed from reference TRBV19 and TRBJ2-1, reads DGGITQSPKYLFRKEGQNVTLSCEQNLNHDAMYWYRQDPGQGLRLIYYSQIVNDFQKGDIAEGYSVSREKKESFPLTVTSAQKNPTAFYLCASSRGLAGGPGNEQFFGPGTRLTVL.

The chain couples TRBV5-6 to TRBJ1-4; unclear D gene. The CDR3 sequence is 14 residues long. Germline CDR1 reads SGHDT; CDR2 reads YYEEEE. The V and J ends lost 4 bases and 6 bases respectively, with 13 bases between them. DNA of the CDR3: TGTGCCAGCAGCCGTCCGAGTTTTGATGAAAAACTGTTTTTT. Translated: CASSRPSFDEKLFF.

The chain employs TRBV18 and TRBJ2-5; 8 nucleotides agree with TRBD2. Germline CDR1 and CDR2: KGHSH and LQKENI. There are 13 residues in the CDR3. The J segment lost 3 bases and the V segment lost 5 bases, leaving 2 bases of the junction unmatched. The CDR3 here is CASSSAGEETQYF. The DNA of the CDR3 is TGTGCCAGCTCATCAGCGGGAGAAGAGACCCAGTACTTC.

This clone was picked up one time. This chain uses TRBV28 with TRBJ2-7; 7 positions match TRBD1. V was clipped by 2 bases and J by 2 bases; unmatched bases: 6. This CDR3 region has 15 residues. Germline V lookup: CDR1 MDHEN, CDR2 SYDVKM. CDR3 coding DNA: TGTGCCAGCAGTTTAGTAGGGACAGCGGCCTACGAGCAGTACTTC. This codes for CASSLVGTAAYEQYF.

The rearrangement links TRBV28 to TRBJ2-1; D is perhaps TRBD1 (5 bases). CDR1 and CDR2 from the germline V gene are MDHEN and SYDVKM. The CDR3 consists of 14 residues. V lost 7 bases, J lost 7 bases, and 17 bases lay in between. The CDR3 DNA reads as TGTGCCAGCATCCGGCTGGACACACAGAATGAGCAGTTCTTC. The encoded protein is CASIRLDTQNEQFF.

This clone was seen a handful of times. At the DNA level, this CDR3 is encoded by other sequences in the same sample as well. Here the CDR3 reads CASSLVQGSSYEQYF. The DNA for the CDR3 is TGTGCCAGCAGTTTGGTACAGGGGAGCTCCTACGAGCAGTACTTC. The J gene is TRBJ2-7, the V gene TRBV27, with 7 bases matching TRBD1. Germline lookup yields CDR1 MNHEY and CDR2 SMNVEV (reference sequence). V dropped 3 bases and J dropped 0; count of bases not matched to a gene: 5. The CDR3 has 15 amino acids.

This clone was seen a few times. J is TRBJ1-5 and V is TRBV28; 10 bases agree with TRBD1. The CDR3 is 16 residues long. V lost 2 bases, J lost 5 bases, and 6 bases stayed unmatched. Germline CDR1 MDHEN, CDR2 SYDVKM. The CDR3 is CASSLGTGAWDQPQHF. The DNA of the CDR3 is TGTGCCAGCAGTTTAGGGACAGGGGCGTGGGATCAGCCCCAGCATTTT.

The chain joins TRBV18 to TRBJ1-1; no definite D call. From germline, CDR1 is KGHSH and CDR2 LQKENI. There are 17 residues in the CDR3. V was pared by 5 bases and J by 4 bases, with 23 bases between. DNA of the CDR3: TGTGCCAGCTCAGAAAGTACGCCAAGGGCTAGCGGCACTGAAGCTTTCTTT. This gives the protein CASSESTPRASGTEAFF.

The rearrangement uses TRBV30 and TRBJ2-7; D unclear. This CDR3 is 12 amino acids long. V lost 0 bases and J lost 6, with 9 bases in between. From germline, CDR1 is GTSNPN and CDR2 SVGIG (reference sequence). The CDR3 coding sequence is TGTGCCTGGAGTGTACCCCTCGGCGAGCAGTACTTC. Translated, it gives CAWSVPLGEQYF.

The J gene is TRBJ2-1, the V gene TRBV7-6; 10 nucleotides match TRBD1. CDR1 and CDR2 from the germline V gene are SGHVS and FNYEAQ. CDR3 length: 15 residues. V gave up 5 bases and J gave up 6 bases; unmatched junction bases: 7. CDR3 sequence: CASSAPGQGSNEQFF. DNA of the CDR3: TGTGCCAGCAGCGCACCGGGACAGGGGAGCAATGAGCAGTTCTTC.

The chain recombines TRBV9 with TRBJ1-3; D not resolved. This CDR3 comprises 14 residues. CDR1 is SGDLS, CDR2 YYNGEE, per germline. The V end lost 1 base, the J end lost 4 bases, and 9 bases lay between the germline ends. CDR3 protein: CASSVNFYGNTIYF. The CDR3 DNA sequence: TGTGCCAGCAGCGTAAACTTTTACGGAAACACCATATATTTT.

The CDR3 here is CAGRRTSEGELFF. The CDR3 DNA reads as TGTGCCGGGAGGCGGACCTCCGAGGGGGAGCTGTTTTTT. The chain has TRBV19 and TRBJ2-2, with TRBD2 as a possible D gene (6 bases). The germline V and J ends were trimmed by 11 bases and 8 bases, with 18 bases remaining between them. CDR1 is LNHDA, CDR2 SQIVND, per germline (reference sequence). The CDR3 has 13 residues.

V is TRBV6-5 and J is TRBJ2-1; 10 nucleotides line up with TRBD1. Unmatched junction bases numbered 8, after V lost 6 bases and J lost 6 bases. The CDR3 loop spans 15 amino acids. Germline assignment: CDR1 MNHEY and CDR2 SVGAGI. The CDR3 DNA reads as TGTGCCAGCAGGGCCGGGACAGGGGAACGCAATGAGCAGTTCTTC. Translated, it gives CASRAGTGERNEQFF.

V usage is TRBV2 and J usage is TRBJ1-4; 9 nucleotides align to TRBD1. Germline values: CDR1 SNHLY, CDR2 FYNNEI. The CDR3 is made up of 16 amino acids. Trimming at V came to 6 bases and at J to 2 bases, leaving 7 bases not matched to a gene. CDR3 sequence: CASSVDRGRTNEKLFF. The CDR3 DNA is TGTGCCAGCAGCGTTGACAGGGGGAGGACTAATGAAAAACTGTTTTTT.